Below, 7 T cell receptor beta chains from the same sample are listed, as sequenced in a study of blood T cell repertoires in COVID-19. Assay used: immunoSEQ multiplex PCR; TCRdb lists only in-frame clones, some missing. This sample yields roughly 130,000 clones, of which 70% to 80% are seen a single time; over 15% belongs to the top ten. The sample consisted of peripheral blood. All receptors come from a man aged 50 or older with acute or convalescent COVID-19.

The V call is TRBV21-1, the J call TRBJ2-7; TRBD2, the table's D call, was not compared with the DNA. TRBV21-1 is assigned pseudogene status. This CDR3 spans 13 amino acids. CDR3: CASSPGGSYEQYV. The CDR3 region has the DNA TGTGCCAGCAGCCCCGGGGGATCCTACGAGCAGTACGTC.

The chain recombines TRBV5-1 with TRBJ2-3; the match to TRBD2 covers 8 bases. Per the germline V gene, CDR1 is SGHRS and CDR2 is YFSETQ. V shed 5 bases, J shed 1 base, and the junction held 9 bases outside the gene matches. The length of the CDR3 is 16 residues. In DNA, the CDR3 is TGCGCCAGCAGACGAAGCACTAGCGGTGGCACAGATACGCAGTATTTT. Translation gives CASRRSTSGGTDTQYF. Combining the CDR3 with reference TRBV5-1 and TRBJ2-3 gives the whole variable domain KAGVTQTPRYLIKTRGQQVTLSCSPISGHRSVSWYQQTPGQGLQFLFEYFSETQRNKGNFPGRFSGRQFSNSRSEMNVSTLELGDSALYLCASRRSTSGGTDTQYFGPGTRLTVL.

The chain links TRBV6-8 to TRBJ1-2, with TRBD1 as a possible D gene (5 bases). CDR1 is MNHGY and CDR2 is SAAAGT in the germline V gene. This CDR3 contains 16 residues. V was pared by 6 bases and J by 0 bases, with 17 bases between. The CDR3 reads CASSGPTEHPNYGYTF. The CDR3 DNA is TGTGCCAGCAGCGGACCGACAGAACACCCTAACTATGGCTACACCTTC.

This chain uses TRBV5-1 with TRBJ2-3, with TRBD2 as a possible D gene (5 bases). The V gene's germline CDR1 is SGHRS and CDR2 YFSETQ. Between the trimmed V and J ends, which lost 0 bases and 2 bases, there was a span of 7 bases. CDR3 length equals 14 residues. CDR3 residues: CASSLGGVTDTQYF. Here the CDR3 DNA reads TGCGCCAGCAGCTTGGGGGGAGTCACAGATACGCAGTATTTT.

The J gene is TRBJ1-1, the V gene TRBV5-1; D perhaps matches TRBD1 (5 bases). This CDR3 is built from 16 residues. In germline, CDR1 is SGHRS, CDR2 YFSETQ. Trimming pared 1 base from V and 0 bases from J, leaving 13 bases between. The CDR3 DNA sequence: TGCGCCAGCAGCTTGCTTATGGGAGGGGTGAACACTGAAGCTTTCTTT. Protein: CASSLLMGGVNTEAFF.

The chain has TRBV6-5 and TRBJ1-5, with 9 bases matching TRBD1. Germline-derived CDR1 and CDR2 are MNHEY and SVGAGI. This CDR3 region has 15 residues. The J segment lost 2 bases and the V segment lost 6 bases, leaving 5 bases of the junction unmatched. The CDR3 sequence: CASSLGQGGNQPQHF. The CDR3, as DNA: TGTGCCAGCAGCTTGGGACAGGGTGGCAATCAGCCCCAGCATTTT.

The chain uses TRBV27 and TRBJ1-2; 8 nucleotides line up with TRBD1. After removal of 5 bases from V and 6 bases from J, the junction contained 14 bases not matched to a gene. Germline lookup yields CDR1 MNHEY and CDR2 SMNVEV (reference sequence). The CDR3 is 16 amino acids. CDR3 DNA: TGTGCCAGCAGTCCCATCCCTTGGTGGACAGGGAATGGCTACACCTTC. Amino acid sequence: CASSPIPWWTGNGYTF.